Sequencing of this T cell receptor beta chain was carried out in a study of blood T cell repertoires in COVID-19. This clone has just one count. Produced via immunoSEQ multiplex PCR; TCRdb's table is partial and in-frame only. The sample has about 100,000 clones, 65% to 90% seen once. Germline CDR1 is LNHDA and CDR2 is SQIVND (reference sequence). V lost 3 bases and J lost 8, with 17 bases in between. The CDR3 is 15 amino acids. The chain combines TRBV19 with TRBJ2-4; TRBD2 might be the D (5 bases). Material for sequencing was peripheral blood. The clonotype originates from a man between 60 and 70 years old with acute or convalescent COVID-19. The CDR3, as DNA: TGTGCCAGTAGTATCATGCGAGCGGTAGGAGACATTCAGTACTTC. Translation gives CASSIMRAVGDIQYF.